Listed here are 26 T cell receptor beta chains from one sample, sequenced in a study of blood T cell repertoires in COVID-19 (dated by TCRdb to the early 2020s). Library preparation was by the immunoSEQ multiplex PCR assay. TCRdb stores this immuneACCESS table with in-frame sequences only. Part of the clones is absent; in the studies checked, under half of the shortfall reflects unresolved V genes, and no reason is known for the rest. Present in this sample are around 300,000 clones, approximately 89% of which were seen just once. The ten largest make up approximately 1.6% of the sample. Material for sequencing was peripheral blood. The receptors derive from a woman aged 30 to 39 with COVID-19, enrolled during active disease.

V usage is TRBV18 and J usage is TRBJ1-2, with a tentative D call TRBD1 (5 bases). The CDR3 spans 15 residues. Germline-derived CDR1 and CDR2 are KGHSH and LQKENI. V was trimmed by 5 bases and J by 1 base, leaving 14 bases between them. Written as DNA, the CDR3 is TGTGCCAGCTCATTGACAGCCTTACTTAACTATGGCTACACCTTC. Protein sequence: CASSLTALLNYGYTF.

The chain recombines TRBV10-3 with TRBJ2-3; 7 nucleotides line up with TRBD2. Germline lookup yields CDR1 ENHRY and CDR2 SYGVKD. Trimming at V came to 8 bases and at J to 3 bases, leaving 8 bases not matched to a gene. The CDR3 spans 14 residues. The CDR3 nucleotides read TGTGCCATCCAGCGGGGAATTGAGACAGATACGCAGTATTTT. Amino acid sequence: CAIQRGIETDTQYF.

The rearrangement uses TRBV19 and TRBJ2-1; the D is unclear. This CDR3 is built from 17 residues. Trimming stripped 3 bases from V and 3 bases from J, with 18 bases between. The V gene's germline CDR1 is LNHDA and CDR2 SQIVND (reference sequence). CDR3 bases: TGTGCCAGTAGTATGGGTCAGGTTGAGATCTTCTACAATGAGCAGTTCTTC. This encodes CASSMGQVEIFYNEQFF.

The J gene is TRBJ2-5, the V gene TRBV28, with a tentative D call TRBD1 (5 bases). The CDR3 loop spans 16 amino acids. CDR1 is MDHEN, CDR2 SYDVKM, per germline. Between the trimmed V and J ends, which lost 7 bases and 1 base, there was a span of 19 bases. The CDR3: CASMALYQGSQETQYF. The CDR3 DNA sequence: TGTGCCAGCATGGCCCTCTATCAGGGATCCCAAGAGACCCAGTACTTC.

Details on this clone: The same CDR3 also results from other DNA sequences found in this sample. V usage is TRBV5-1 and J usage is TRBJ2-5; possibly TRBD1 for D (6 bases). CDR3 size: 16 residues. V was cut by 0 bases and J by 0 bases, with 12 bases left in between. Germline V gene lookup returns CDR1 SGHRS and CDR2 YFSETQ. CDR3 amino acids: CASSLGPTGNQETQYF. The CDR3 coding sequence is TGCGCCAGCAGCTTGGGCCCTACAGGGAACCAAGAGACCCAGTACTTC.

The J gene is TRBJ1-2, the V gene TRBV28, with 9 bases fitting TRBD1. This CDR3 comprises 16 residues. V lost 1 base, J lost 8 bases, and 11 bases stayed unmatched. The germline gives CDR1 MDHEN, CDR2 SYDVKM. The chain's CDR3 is CASSLSRTGVGRGYTF. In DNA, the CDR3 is TGTGCCAGCAGTTTATCCCGGACAGGGGTGGGCCGGGGCTACACCTTC.

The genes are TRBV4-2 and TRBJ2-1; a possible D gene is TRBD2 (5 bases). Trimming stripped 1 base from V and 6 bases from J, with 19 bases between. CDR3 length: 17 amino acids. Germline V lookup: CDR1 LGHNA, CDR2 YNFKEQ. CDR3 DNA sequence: TGTGCCAGCAGCCAAGTTACCGCTAGCCCACGACTCAATGAGCAGTTCTTC. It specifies CASSQVTASPRLNEQFF.

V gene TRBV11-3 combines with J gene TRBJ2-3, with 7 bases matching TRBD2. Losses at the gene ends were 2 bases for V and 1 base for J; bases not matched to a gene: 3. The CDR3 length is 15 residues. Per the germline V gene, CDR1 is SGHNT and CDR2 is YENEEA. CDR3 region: CASSLYRGGTDTQYF. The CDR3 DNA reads TGTGCCAGCAGCTTATACCGGGGGGGCACAGATACGCAGTATTTT.

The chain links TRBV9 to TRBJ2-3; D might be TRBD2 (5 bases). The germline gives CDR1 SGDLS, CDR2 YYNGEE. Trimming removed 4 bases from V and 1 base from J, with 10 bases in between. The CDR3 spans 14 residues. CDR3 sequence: CASSPEGRTDTQYF. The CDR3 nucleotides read TGTGCCAGCAGCCCTGAGGGCCGCACAGATACGCAGTATTTT. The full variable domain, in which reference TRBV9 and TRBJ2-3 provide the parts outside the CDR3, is DSGVTQTPKHLITATGQRVTLRCSPRSGDLSVYWYQQSLDQGLQFLIQYYNGEERAKGNILERFSAQQFPDLHSELNLSSLELGDSALYFCASSPEGRTDTQYFGPGTRLTVL.

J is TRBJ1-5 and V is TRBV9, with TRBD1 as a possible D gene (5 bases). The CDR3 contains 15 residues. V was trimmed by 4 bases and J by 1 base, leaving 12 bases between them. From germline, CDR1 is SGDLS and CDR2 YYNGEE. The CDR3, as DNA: TGTGCCAGCAGCCCCGGGGGGGGAAGCAATCAGCCCCAGCATTTT. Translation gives CASSPGGGSNQPQHF.

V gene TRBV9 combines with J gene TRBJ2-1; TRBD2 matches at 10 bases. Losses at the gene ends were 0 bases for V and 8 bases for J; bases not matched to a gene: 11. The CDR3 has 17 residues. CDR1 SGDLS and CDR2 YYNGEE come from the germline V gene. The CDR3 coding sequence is TGTGCCAGCAGCGTAGCTAGTTTAGCGGGGGGTTGGGATGAGCAGTTCTTC. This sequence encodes CASSVASLAGGWDEQFF.

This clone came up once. The CDR3 region has the DNA TGCAGTGCCCGCGCGGGGGAGGAGCAGTTCTTC. Residues: CSARAGEEQFF. This chain joins TRBV20-1 and TRBJ2-1, with 7 nucleotides matching TRBD2. Germline CDR1 is DFQATT and CDR2 is SNEGSKA (reference sequence). CDR3 length: 11 amino acids. V shed 6 bases and J 10 bases; nucleotides not matched to a gene: 6.

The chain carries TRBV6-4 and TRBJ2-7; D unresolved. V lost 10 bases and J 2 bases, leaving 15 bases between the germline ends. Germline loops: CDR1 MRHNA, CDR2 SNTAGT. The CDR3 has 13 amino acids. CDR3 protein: CATPAGWPYEQYF. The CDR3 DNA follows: TGTGCCACTCCCGCCGGGTGGCCCTACGAGCAGTACTTC.

The CDR3 region is CAWKGAGNTEAFF. CDR3 nucleotides: TGTGCCTGGAAGGGGGCGGGGAACACTGAAGCTTTCTTT. The J gene is TRBJ1-1, the V gene TRBV30; 7 positions agree with TRBD1. The V segment lost 4 bases and the J segment 1 base; nucleotides outside the gene matches: 3. Germline assignment: CDR1 GTSNPN and CDR2 SVGIG (reference sequence). The CDR3 has 13 residues.

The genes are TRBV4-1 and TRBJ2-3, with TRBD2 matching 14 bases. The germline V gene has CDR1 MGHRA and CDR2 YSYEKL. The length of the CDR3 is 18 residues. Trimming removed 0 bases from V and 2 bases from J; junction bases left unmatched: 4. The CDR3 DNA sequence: TGCGCCAGCAGCCAAGACCCGACTAGCGGGGGGGTCACAGATACGCAGTATTTT. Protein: CASSQDPTSGGVTDTQYF.

CDR3 sequence: CASSLKPPGTSVKNEQFF. CDR3 DNA sequence: TGTGCCAGCAGCCTAAAACCCCCCGGGACTAGCGTAAAAAATGAGCAGTTCTTC. The J gene is TRBJ2-1, the V gene TRBV7-2, with TRBD2 matching over 10 bases. The CDR3 covers 18 residues. The V and J ends lost 5 bases and 7 bases, in that order; junction bases with no gene match: 17. In germline, CDR1 is SGHTA, CDR2 FQGNSA.

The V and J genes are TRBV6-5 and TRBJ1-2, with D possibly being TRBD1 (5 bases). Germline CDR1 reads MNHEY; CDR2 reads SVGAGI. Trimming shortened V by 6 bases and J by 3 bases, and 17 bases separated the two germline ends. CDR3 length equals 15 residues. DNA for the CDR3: TGTGCCAGCAGCGAGGCGGGGGGAGTACACTATGGCTACACCTTC. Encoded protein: CASSEAGGVHYGYTF.

The DNA for the CDR3 is TGTGCCAGCAGGGGGGGGTCAGGACTAGCGGGGACCCAGTACTTC. It yields the protein CASRGGSGLAGTQYF. This sequence joins TRBV2 and TRBJ2-5; 11 bases agree with TRBD2. J lost 7 bases, V lost 6 bases, and 10 bases had no gene match. The germline V gene has CDR1 SNHLY and CDR2 FYNNEI. The CDR3 has 15 amino acids.

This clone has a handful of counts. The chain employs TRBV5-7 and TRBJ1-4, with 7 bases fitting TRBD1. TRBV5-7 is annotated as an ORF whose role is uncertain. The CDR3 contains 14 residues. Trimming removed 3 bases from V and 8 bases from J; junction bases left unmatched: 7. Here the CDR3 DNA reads TGTGCCAGCAGCTCCGGGACAGAAGGGGAAAAACTGTTTTTT. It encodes CASSSGTEGEKLFF.

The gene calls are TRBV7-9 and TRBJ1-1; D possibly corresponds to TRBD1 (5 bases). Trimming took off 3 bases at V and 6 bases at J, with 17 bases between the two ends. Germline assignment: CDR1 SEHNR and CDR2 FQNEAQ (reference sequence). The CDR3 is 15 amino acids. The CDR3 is CASSFPRRERSEAFF. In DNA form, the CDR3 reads TGTGCCAGCAGCTTCCCCCGCAGGGAAAGGTCTGAAGCTTTCTTT.

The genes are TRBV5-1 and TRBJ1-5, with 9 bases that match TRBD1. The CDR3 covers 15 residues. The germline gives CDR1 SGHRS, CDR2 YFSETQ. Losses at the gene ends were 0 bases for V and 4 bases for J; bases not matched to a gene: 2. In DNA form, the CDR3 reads TGCGCCAGCAGCTTGGGGGGACAGGGTAATCAGCCCCAGCATTTT. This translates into CASSLGGQGNQPQHF.

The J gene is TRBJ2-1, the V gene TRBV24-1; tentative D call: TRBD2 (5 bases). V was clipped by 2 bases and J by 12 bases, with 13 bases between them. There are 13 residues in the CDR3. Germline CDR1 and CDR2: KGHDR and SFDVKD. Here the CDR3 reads CATSDSRTRGQFF. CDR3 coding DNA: TGTGCCACCAGTGATTCCCGGACCCGGGGGCAGTTCTTC.

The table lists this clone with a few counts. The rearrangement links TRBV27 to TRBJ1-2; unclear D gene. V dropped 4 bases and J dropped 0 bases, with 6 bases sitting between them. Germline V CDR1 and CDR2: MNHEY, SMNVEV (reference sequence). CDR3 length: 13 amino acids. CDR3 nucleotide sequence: TGTGCCAGCAGTTCGAGGGCTAACTATGGCTACACCTTC. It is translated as CASSSRANYGYTF.

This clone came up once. CDR3 bases: TGTGCCAGCAGCTCACAGTCGAACACTGAAGCTTTCTTT. This gives the protein CASSSQSNTEAFF. The rearrangement joins TRBV7-3 to TRBJ1-1, with D uncertain. Germline-derived CDR1 and CDR2 are SGHTA and FQGTGA. CDR3 length: 13 amino acids. Trimming stripped 4 bases from V and 1 base from J, with 7 bases between.

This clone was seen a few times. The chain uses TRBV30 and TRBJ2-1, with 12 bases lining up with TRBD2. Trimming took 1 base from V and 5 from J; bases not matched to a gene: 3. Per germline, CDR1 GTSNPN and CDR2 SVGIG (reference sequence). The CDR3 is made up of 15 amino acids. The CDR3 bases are TGTGCCTGGAGTGGACTAGCGGGGGTCCACAATGAGCAGTTCTTC. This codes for CAWSGLAGVHNEQFF.

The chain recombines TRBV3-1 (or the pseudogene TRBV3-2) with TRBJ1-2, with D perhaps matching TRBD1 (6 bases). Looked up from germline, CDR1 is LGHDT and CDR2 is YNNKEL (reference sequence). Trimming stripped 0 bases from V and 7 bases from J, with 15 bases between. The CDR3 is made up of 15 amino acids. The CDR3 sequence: CASSQDTGTRRGYTF. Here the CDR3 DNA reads TGTGCCAGCAGCCAAGATACCGGGACACGACGTGGCTACACCTTC.